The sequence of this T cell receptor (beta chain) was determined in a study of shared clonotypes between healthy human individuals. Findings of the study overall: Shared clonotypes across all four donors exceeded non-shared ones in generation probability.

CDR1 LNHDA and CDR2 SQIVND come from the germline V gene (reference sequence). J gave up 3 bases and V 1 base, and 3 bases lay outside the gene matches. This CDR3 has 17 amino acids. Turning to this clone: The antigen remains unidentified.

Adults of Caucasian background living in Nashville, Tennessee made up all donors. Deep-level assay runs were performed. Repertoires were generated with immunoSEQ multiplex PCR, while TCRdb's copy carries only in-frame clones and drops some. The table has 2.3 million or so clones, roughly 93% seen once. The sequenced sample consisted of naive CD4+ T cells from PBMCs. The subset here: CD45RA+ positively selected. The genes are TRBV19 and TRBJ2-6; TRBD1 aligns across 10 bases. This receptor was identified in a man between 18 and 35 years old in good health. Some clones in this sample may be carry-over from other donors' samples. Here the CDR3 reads CASSIGDRGGGANVLTF. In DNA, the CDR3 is TGTGCCAGTAGTATAGGGGACAGGGGAGGTGGGGCCAACGTCCTGACTTTC. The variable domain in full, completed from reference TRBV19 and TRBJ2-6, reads DGGITQSPKYLFRKEGQNVTLSCEQNLNHDAMYWYRQDPGQGLRLIYYSQIVNDFQKGDIAEGYSVSREKKESFPLTVTSAQKNPTAFYLCASSIGDRGGGANVLTFGAGSRLTVL.